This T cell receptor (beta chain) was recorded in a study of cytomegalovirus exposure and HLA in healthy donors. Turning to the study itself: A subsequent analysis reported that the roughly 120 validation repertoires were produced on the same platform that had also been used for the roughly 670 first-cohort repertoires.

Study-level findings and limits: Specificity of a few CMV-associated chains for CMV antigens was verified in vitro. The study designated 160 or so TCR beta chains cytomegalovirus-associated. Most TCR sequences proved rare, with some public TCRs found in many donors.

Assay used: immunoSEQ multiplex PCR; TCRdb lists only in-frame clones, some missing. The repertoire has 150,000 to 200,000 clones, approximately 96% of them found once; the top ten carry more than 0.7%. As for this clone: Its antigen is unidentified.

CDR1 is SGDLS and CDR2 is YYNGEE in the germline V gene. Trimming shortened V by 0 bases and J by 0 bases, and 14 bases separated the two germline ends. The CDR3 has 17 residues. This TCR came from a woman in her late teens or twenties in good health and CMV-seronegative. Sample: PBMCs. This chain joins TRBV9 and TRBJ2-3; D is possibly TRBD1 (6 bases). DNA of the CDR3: TGTGCCAGCAGCGTAGAACCACAGGGTATGAGCACAGATACGCAGTATTTT. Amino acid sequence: CASSVEPQGMSTDTQYF.